Listed below are T cell receptor beta chains from one sample, sequenced in a study of spatial heterogeneity in lung cancer. TCRdb reanalysed the 5' RACE reads using MiXCR and keeps one entry per CDR3 protein. The sample holds approximately 21,000 distinct CDR3 sequences, approximately 3% seen once. This sample comprised PBMCs, obtained at surgery. Every receptor here comes from a female donor with early-stage non-small cell lung cancer. CDR3s include the opening cysteine and the closing phenylalanine or tryptophan. The D gene is left open where the match is weak. Part of the rows lack a size; the others show once, few, many or a class for expanded clones.

TRBJ2-2,medium-sized,TRBV7-8,-,TGTGCCAGCAGCCCCCGAGAGGAGCTGTTTTTT,CASSPREELFF
TRBJ2-1,many,TRBV4-1,-,TGCGCCAGCAGCCAAGATAGTGGATCCTACAATGAGCAGTTCTTC,CASSQDSGSYNEQFF
TRBJ2-5,-,TRBV7-7,-,TGTGCTAGCAGCTCCCGGGAGCTGGAGACCCAGTACTTC,CASSSRELETQYF
TRBJ1-1,many,TRBV6-6,-,TGTGCCAGCAGTCGACGACAGACCCTTATGAACACTGAAGCTTTCTTT,CASSRRQTLMNTEAFF
TRBJ2-3,few,TRBV25-1,-,TGTGCCAGCAGTGACCCCGGGGCACCCACGCAGTATTTT,CASSDPGAPTQYF
TRBJ1-1,many,TRBV27,-,TGTGCCAGCCCTTCGGAGGGGGGTTTCGAAGCTTTCTTT,CASPSEGGFEAFF
TRBJ1-2,many,TRBV5-1,TRBD1,TGCGCCAGCAGCCCGGACAGGTCCGGCTACACCTTC,CASSPDRSGYTF
TRBJ2-1,many,TRBV5-1,-,TGCGCCAGCAGCTTGGGAGACTACAATGAGCAGTTCTTC,CASSLGDYNEQFF
TRBJ1-5,many,TRBV28,TRBD1,TGTGCCACCCGGACAGGGGGAACCCTTAGCAATCAGCCCCAGCATTTT,CATRTGGTLSNQPQHF
TRBJ2-1,many,TRBV20-1,TRBD2,TGCAGTGCTAGCTTAGGTAGCGGGAGCCCCTACAATGAGCAGTTCTTC,CSASLGSGSPYNEQFF
TRBJ2-2,many,TRBV11-1,TRBD2,TGTGCCAGCAGCTTAGCTTCGGCAATTTGGACTAGCGAAAAATCGAACACCGGGGAGCTGTTTTTT,CASSLASAIWTSEKSNTGELFF
TRBJ1-6,many,TRBV28,-,TGTGCCAGCAGACCAAACGAAAATTCACCCCTCCACTTT,CASRPNENSPLHF
TRBJ2-1,many,TRBV6-1,-,TGTGCCAGCAGTGAAGATGGCGGGGCCTACAATGAGCAGTTCTTC,CASSEDGGAYNEQFF
TRBJ2-3,many,TRBV10-2,TRBD2,TGCGCCAGCAGCGGAACGGGGACTAGCGGGAGTCTGCCAGATACGCAGTATTTT,CASSGTGTSGSLPDTQYF
TRBJ2-1,many,TRBV27,-,TGTGCCAGCAGTTTCGCGAGCTCCTACAATGAGCAGTTCTTC,CASSFASSYNEQFF
TRBJ2-7,few,TRBV28,-,TGTGCCAGCAGTTTAGGCCAGGGTCAATTACACGAGCAGTACTTC,CASSLGQGQLHEQYF
TRBJ2-1,many,TRBV7-6,-,TGTGCCAGCAGCTTAGAATCTAGCAGACCCAATGAGCAGTTCTTC,CASSLESSRPNEQFF
TRBJ2-2,-,TRBV6-4,TRBD2,TGTGCCAGCAGTGGGGCGGCGGGAGCCGGGGAGCTGTTTTTT,CASSGAAGAGELFF
TRBJ2-7,many,TRBV4-2,TRBD2,TGTGCCAGCAGCCACCGGACTAGCGGGAACTACGAGCAGTACTTC,CASSHRTSGNYEQYF
TRBJ2-1,-,TRBV7-9,-,TGTGCCAGCAGCAGGGGTTTAGGGTCCTACAATGAGCAGTTCTTC,CASSRGLGSYNEQFF
TRBJ1-5,-,TRBV18,-,TGTGCCAGCTCACCAGGGGTTGGGATGGGTCAGCCCCAGCATTTT,CASSPGVGMGQPQHF
TRBJ2-7,many,TRBV5-1,TRBD2,TGCGCCAGCAGCACATTAGCGGGAGGCGAGGGCGAGCAGTACTTC,CASSTLAGGEGEQYF
TRBJ1-3,-,TRBV30,TRBD1,TGTGCCTGGAGGGGGACAGGGGCTGGAAACACCATATATTTT,CAWRGTGAGNTIYF
TRBJ2-5,many,TRBV12-3/TRBV12-4,-,TGTGCCAGCAGTCCTCAGGGTGCCCGCGAGACCCAGTACTTC,CASSPQGARETQYF
TRBJ2-2,medium-sized,TRBV7-9,-,TGTGCCAGCAGCTCCGTCCCCGCCGACACCGGGGAGCTGTTTTTT,CASSSVPADTGELFF
TRBJ2-7,-,TRBV20-1,-,TGCAGTGCGGGTCCGGGGCCGGGCTCCTACGAGCAGTACTTC,CSAGPGPGSYEQYF
TRBJ2-4,many,TRBV6-6,-,TGTGCCAGCAGTTACGTGTGGGGGAACCTAGCCAAAAACATTCAGTACTTC,CASSYVWGNLAKNIQYF
TRBJ2-6,many,TRBV29-1,TRBD1,TGCAGCGTTGAAGAGGACAGGGGTCGCTCTGGGGCCAACGTCCTGACTTTC,CSVEEDRGRSGANVLTF
TRBJ1-4,many,TRBV20-1,-,TGCAGTGCTAGTTTGATCAAGTGGGCAACTAATGAAAAACTGTTTTTT,CSASLIKWATNEKLFF
TRBJ2-2,many,TRBV11-3,-,TGTGCCAGCAGCTTAGATCACCCCCTATCCACCACCGGGGAGCTGTTTTTT,CASSLDHPLSTTGELFF
TRBJ2-1,many,TRBV10-2,TRBD2,TGCGCCACCACACTAGCGGGGCGAACGGGCAATGAGCAGTTCTTC,CATTLAGRTGNEQFF